The present TCR beta chain was sequenced within a study of OX40 agonist ivuxolimab in advanced cancers. The V segment lost 3 bases and the J segment 4 bases; nucleotides outside the gene matches: 2. The CDR3 runs to 13 residues. Per the germline V gene, CDR1 is MDHEN and CDR2 is SYDVKM. Repertoires were generated with immunoSEQ multiplex PCR, while TCRdb's copy carries only in-frame clones and drops some. Among 65,000 to 95,000 clones listed, more than 85% were seen once. The source is an adult with an advanced solid tumor such as melanoma, head and neck, liver or kidney cancer. This chain uses TRBV28 with TRBJ1-2, with 7 bases matching TRBD1. The sequencing used CD4+ or CD8+ T cells sorted from blood, collected in a trial of the OX40 agonist ivuxolimab. The CDR3 sequence is CASSFGQAYGYTF. In DNA form, the CDR3 reads TGTGCCAGCAGTTTCGGACAGGCCTATGGCTACACCTTC.